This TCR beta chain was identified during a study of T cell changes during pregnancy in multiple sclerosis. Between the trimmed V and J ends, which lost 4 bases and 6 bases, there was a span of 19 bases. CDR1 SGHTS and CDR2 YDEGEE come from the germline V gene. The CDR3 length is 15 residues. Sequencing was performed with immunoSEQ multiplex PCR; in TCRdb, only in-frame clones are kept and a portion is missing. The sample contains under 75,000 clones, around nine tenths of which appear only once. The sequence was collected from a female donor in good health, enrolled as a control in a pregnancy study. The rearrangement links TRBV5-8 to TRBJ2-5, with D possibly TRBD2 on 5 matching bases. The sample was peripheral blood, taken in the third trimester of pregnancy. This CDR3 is CASSPRERAWKTQYF. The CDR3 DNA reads TGTGCCAGCAGCCCCCGAGAGAGGGCTTGGAAGACCCAGTACTTC.